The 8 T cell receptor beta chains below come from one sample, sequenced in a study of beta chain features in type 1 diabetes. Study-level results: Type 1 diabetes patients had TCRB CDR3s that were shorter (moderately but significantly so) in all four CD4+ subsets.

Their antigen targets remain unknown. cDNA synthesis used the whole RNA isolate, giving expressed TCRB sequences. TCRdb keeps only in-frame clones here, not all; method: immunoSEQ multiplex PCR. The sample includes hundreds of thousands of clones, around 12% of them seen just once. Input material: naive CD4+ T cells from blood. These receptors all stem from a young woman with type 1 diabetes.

The CDR3 DNA sequence: TGTGCCAGCAGCTTAGCGGTATCGTCCAGCGGGGGTTACAATGAGCAGTTCTTC. Protein: CASSLAVSSSGGYNEQFF. The chain recombines TRBV7-2 with TRBJ2-1; 8 bases align to TRBD2. From germline, CDR1 is SGHTA and CDR2 FQGNSA. V was pared by 0 bases and J by 4 bases, with 11 bases of the junction left unmatched. There are 18 residues in the CDR3. Using reference TRBV7-2 and TRBJ2-1 for the parts outside the CDR3, the full variable domain is GAGVSQSPSNKVTEKGKDVELRCDPISGHTALYWYRQSLGQGLEFLIYFQGNSAPDKSGLPSDRFSAERTGGSVSTLTIQRTQQEDSAVYLCASSLAVSSSGGYNEQFFGPGTRLTVL.

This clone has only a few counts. The CDR3 is CASSFPGKETQYF. The CDR3 DNA is TGTGCCAGTAGTTTCCCAGGAAAAGAGACCCAGTACTTC. This chain links TRBV19 with TRBJ2-5; D gene ambiguous. Germline V gene data show CDR1 as LNHDA and CDR2 as SQIVND (reference sequence). The CDR3 runs 13 residues. V gave up 5 bases and J gave up 3 bases, with 10 bases separating them.

In nucleotides, the CDR3 is TGTGCCAGCAGCCCCGACTGGAACACTGAAGCTTTCTTT. This sequence encodes CASSPDWNTEAFF. The gene calls are TRBV7-9 and TRBJ1-1; no firm D call. The V gene's germline CDR1 is SEHNR and CDR2 FQNEAQ (reference sequence). With 5 bases removed from V and 1 base from J, the gap between germline ends came to 8 bases. This CDR3 region has 13 residues.

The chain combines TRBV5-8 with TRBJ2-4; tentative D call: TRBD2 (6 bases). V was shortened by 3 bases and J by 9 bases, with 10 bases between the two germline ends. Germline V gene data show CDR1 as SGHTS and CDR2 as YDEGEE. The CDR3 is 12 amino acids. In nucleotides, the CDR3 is TGTGCCAGCAGCTCTGAGGAGGGCATTCAGTACTTC. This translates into CASSSEEGIQYF.

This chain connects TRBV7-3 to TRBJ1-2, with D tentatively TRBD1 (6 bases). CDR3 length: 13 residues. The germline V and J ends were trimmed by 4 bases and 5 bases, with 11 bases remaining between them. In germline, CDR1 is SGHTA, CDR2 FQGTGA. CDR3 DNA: TGTGCCAGCAGCTCAGGGGTGGGATATGGCTACACCTTC. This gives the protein CASSSGVGYGYTF.

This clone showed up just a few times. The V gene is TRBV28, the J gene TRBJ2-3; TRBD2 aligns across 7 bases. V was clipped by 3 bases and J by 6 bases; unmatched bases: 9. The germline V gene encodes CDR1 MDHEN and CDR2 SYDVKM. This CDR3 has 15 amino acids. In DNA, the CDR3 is TGTGCCAGCAGTTTTGGGGGAGGGTTGACGGATACGCAGTATTTT. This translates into CASSFGGGLTDTQYF.

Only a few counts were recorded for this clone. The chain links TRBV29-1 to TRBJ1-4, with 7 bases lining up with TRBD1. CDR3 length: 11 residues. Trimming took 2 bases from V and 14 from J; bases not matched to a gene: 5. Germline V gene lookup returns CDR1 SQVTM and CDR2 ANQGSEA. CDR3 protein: CSVEKTGRLFF. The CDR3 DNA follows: TGCAGCGTTGAAAAGACAGGGCGGCTGTTTTTT.

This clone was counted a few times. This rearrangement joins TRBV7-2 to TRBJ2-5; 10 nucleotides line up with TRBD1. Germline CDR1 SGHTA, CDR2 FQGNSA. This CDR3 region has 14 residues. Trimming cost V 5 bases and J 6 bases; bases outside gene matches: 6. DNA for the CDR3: TGTGCCAGCAGCCTGGGACAGGGGCGACAGACCCAGTACTTC. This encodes CASSLGQGRQTQYF.